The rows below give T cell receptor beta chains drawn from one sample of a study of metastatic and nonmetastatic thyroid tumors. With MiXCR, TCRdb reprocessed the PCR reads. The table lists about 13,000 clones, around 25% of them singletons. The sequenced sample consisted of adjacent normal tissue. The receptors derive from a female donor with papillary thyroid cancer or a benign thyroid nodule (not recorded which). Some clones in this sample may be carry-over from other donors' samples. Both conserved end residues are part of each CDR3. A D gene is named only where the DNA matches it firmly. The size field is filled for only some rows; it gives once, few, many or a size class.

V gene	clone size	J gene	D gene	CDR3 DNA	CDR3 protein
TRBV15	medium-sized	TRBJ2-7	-	TGTGCCACCAGCAGAGATACAGATACCTACGAGCAGTACTTC	CATSRDTDTYEQYF
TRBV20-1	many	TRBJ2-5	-	TGCAGTGCTCGTCCCGTGTTGGACTGGTCCCAAGAGACCCAGTACTTC	CSARPVLDWSQETQYF
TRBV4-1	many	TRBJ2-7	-	TGCGCCAGCAGCCCCCAGGCCGGGGGCGGGAGCGACGAGCAGTACTTC	CASSPQAGGGSDEQYF
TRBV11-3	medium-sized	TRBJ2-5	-	TGTGCCAGCAGCATCCTCGGGGGAGAGACCCAGTACTTC	CASSILGGETQYF
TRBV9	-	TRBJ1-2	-	TGTGCCAGCAGCGCAGATGGCGGATACTATGGCTACACCTTC	CASSADGGYYGYTF
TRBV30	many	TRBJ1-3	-	TGTGCCTGGAGCCCCGGGGGGGGGTCTGGAAACACCATATATTTT	CAWSPGGGSGNTIYF
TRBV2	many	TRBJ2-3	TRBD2	TGTGCCAGCAGTGATCTGAGGGCTAGCGGGAGAACAGATACGCAGTATTTT	CASSDLRASGRTDTQYF
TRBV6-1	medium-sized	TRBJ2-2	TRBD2	TGTGCCAGCAGTCTAGCGGGAGGGCCGAACACCGGGGAGCTGTTTTTT	CASSLAGGPNTGELFF
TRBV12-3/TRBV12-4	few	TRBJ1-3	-	TGTGCCAGCGGCAGGGCAGGGAAGCTATTCTCTGGAAACACCATATATTTT	CASGRAGKLFSGNTIYF
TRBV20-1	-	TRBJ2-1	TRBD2	TGCAGTGCTAGAACGGGACTAGCGGGGGGGCGGTCCTACAATGAGCAGTTCTTC	CSARTGLAGGRSYNEQFF
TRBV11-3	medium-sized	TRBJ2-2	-	TGTGCCAGCAGCCCCAACACCGGGGAGCTGTTTTTT	CASSPNTGELFF
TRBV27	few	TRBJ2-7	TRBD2	TGTGCCAGCAGACTGTACCGCGGGGGAACCTACGAGCAGTACTTC	CASRLYRGGTYEQYF
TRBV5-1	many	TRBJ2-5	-	TGCGCCAGCAGCTTGGCGACTACTATACAAGAGACCCAGTACTTC	CASSLATTIQETQYF
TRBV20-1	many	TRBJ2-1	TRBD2	TGCAGTGCTAGAAGCGGGAGAGGTGAGCAGTTCTTC	CSARSGRGEQFF
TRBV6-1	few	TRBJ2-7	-	TGTGCCAGCAGTCCCCAGGTTTGGGAGGCCTACGAGCAGTACTTC	CASSPQVWEAYEQYF
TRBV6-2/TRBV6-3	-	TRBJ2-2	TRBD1	TGTGCCAGCAGTACAAGACAGGGGGCTCAGGCCGGGGAGCTGTTTTTT	CASSTRQGAQAGELFF
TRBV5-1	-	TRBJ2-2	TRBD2	TGCGCCATCAGCTTGAGGCGCCTAGCGGGAGGGCCGGAGGGCACCGGGGAGCTGTTTTTT	CAISLRRLAGGPEGTGELFF
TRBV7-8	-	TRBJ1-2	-	TGTGCCAGCAGCTTAGAGGGCAGGGATAACTATGGCTACACCTTC	CASSLEGRDNYGYTF
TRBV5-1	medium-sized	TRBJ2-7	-	TGCGCCAGCAGCTCCGAGCCGGCTCCGAAGCAGTACTTC	CASSSEPAPKQYF
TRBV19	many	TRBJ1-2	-	TGTGCCAGTAGCGAACCCCAATTCTACTCCCACCTGACCTCACGGGACTATGGCTACACCTTC	CASSEPQFYSHLTSRDYGYTF
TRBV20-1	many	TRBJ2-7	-	TGCAGTGCTAGAGATTTCCACGGAGTGGATTACGAGCAGTACTTC	CSARDFHGVDYEQYF
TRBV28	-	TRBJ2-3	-	TGTGCCAGCAGTGGAAGGGGGTTTACGCAGTATTTT	CASSGRGFTQYF
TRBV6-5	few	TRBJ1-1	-	TGTGCCAGCAGTTATAAGGGGGTCAACACTGAAGCTTTCTTT	CASSYKGVNTEAFF
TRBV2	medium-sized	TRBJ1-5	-	TGTGCCAGCAGTGGTATTTCGAGCAATCAGCCCCAGCATTTT	CASSGISSNQPQHF
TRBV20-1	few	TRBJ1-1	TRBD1	TGCAGTGCAAGACCTACCTACAGGGGTACTGAACCTTTCTTT	CSARPTYRGTEPFF
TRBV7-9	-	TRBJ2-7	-	TGTGCCAGCAGCTTTCGGGGGGCGGGTGAGCAGTACTTC	CASSFRGAGEQYF
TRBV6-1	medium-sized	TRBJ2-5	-	TGTGCCAGCAGCAAGCTATTGGGGTTCCAACACCAAGAGACCCAGTACTTC	CASSKLLGFQHQETQYF
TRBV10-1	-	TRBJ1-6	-	TGCGCCAGCAGTGAGGAGGGGAGGTCCTATAATTCACCCCTCCACTTT	CASSEEGRSYNSPLHF
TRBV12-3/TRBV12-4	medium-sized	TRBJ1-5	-	TGTGCCAGCACGGATTCGGGGGGCATTCAGCCCCAGCATTTT	CASTDSGGIQPQHF
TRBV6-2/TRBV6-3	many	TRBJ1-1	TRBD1	TGTGCCAGCAGTTACTCGGAAGGACAGGGGGCGCGGGGCACTGAAGCTTTCTTT	CASSYSEGQGARGTEAFF
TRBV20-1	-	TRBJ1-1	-	TGCAGTGCTAGGGGAAGGGTTTCCACTGAAGCTTTCTTT	CSARGRVSTEAFF
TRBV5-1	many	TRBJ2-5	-	TGCGCCAGCAGCTCCCTCGCGGCTGGAGAGACCCAGTACTTC	CASSSLAAGETQYF
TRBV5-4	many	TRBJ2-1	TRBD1	TGTGCCAGCAGCTTGGGGACAGGGTTTGCTAATGAGCAGTTCTTC	CASSLGTGFANEQFF
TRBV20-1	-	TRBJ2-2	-	TGCAGTTCTCTACAGGACCTTTGGGGCACCGGGGAGCTGTTTTTT	CSSLQDLWGTGELFF
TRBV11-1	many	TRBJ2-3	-	TGTGCCAGCAGCCCGGGACGTTTGGGGCCCTCCGCGGATACGCAGTATTTT	CASSPGRLGPSADTQYF
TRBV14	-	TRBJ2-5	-	TGTGCCAGCAGCCAGTACCGGGACGGAGAGACCCAGTACTTC	CASSQYRDGETQYF
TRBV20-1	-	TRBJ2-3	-	TGCAGTGCTATGAGTAGTGATACGCAGTATTTT	CSAMSSDTQYF
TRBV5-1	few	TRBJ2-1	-	TGCGCCAGCAGCTTTCGGGACCGATACAATGAGCAGTTCTTC	CASSFRDRYNEQFF
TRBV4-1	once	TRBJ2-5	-	TGCGCCAGCAGCCTTAACGGGGCTCAAGAGACCCAGTACTTC	CASSLNGAQETQYF
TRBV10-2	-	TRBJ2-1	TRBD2	TGCGCCAGCAGTGAGTCTGTGGTACTAGCGGGAGGCAATGAGCAGTTCTTC	CASSESVVLAGGNEQFF
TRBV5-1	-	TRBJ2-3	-	TGCGCCAGCAGCTTGGGTACCACGGGGGATACGCAGTATTTT	CASSLGTTGDTQYF
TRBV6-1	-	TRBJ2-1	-	TGTGCCAGCAGTAAAGAGGACAGCAGGTACAATGAGCAGTTCTTC	CASSKEDSRYNEQFF
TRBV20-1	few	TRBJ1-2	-	TGCAGTGCTAGAGACAGCTATGGCTACACCTTC	CSARDSYGYTF
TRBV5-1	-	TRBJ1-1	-	TGCGCCAGCAGCCGCAGGGGCGGAGACACTGAAGCTTTCTTT	CASSRRGGDTEAFF
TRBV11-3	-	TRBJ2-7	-	TGTCCCAGCAGCTTAGAGTGGACAGATTCCTACGAGCAGTACTTC	CPSSLEWTDSYEQYF
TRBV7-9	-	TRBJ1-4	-	TGTGCCAGCAGCTTAGTGGGCAGCCAAAATGAAAAACTGTTTTTT	CASSLVGSQNEKLFF
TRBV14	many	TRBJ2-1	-	TGTGCCAGCAGCCAGCTACCCGGAGGGAGATACAATGAGCAGTTCTTC	CASSQLPGGRYNEQFF
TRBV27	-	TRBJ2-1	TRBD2	TGTGCCAGCAGTACCACCGGGACTAGCGGGAGTAATGAGCAGTTCTTC	CASSTTGTSGSNEQFF
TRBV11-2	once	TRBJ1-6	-	TGTGCCAGCAGCTTAGAGGGGGCGAGAGATTCACCCCTCCACTTT	CASSLEGARDSPLHF
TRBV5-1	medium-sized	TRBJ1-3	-	TGCGCCAGCAGGCGGACAGCCGCTGGAAACACCATATATTTT	CASRRTAAGNTIYF
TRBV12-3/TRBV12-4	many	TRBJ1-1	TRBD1	TGCGCCAGCAGTTCGGTAGACAGGGAGGAGGGGGCCTTCTTT	CASSSVDREEGAFF
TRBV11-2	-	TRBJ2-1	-	TGTGCCAGCAGCTTCGACGTTTATGAGCAGTTCTTC	CASSFDVYEQFF
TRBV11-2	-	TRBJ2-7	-	TGTGCCAGCAAACAAGGGCGCGCCGCCCCAGACGAGCAGTACTTC	CASKQGRAAPDEQYF
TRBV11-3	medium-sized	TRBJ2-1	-	TGTGCCAGCAGCCTCGAAGTTAGTGATGAGCAGTTCTTC	CASSLEVSDEQFF
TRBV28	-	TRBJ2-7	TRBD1	TGTGCCAGCAGCTACGGGACAGGAAGCTCCTACGAGCAGTACTTC	CASSYGTGSSYEQYF
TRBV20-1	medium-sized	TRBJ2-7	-	TGCAGTGCTAGGGGGGGACAGCGAGCCACCTACGAGCAGTACTTC	CSARGGQRATYEQYF
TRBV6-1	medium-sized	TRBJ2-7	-	TGTGCCAGCAGTCCTCCCCTGGGCGAGCAGTACTTC	CASSPPLGEQYF